This T cell receptor (beta chain) was sequenced during a study of blood T cell repertoires in COVID-19 (dated by TCRdb to about 2020). For context, the study as a whole: Collaborator samples came from the United States, Italy and Spain and covered acute and convalescent phases of COVID-19. The prospective study material was composed of cDNA or gDNA derived from T cells, B-cell-depleted T cells, or PBMCs. The dataset comprised deeply sampled blood TCRbeta repertoires from subjects exposed to, actively infected with, or recovered from COVID-19. A freely available public database, intended as a resource for researchers studying the immune response to SARS-CoV-2, is where the repertoires were released. The samples were drawn from two sources: the first 160 participants of the ongoing ImmuneRACE study, and over 1,000 subjects contributed by 6 global collaborators. Nearly every sample came with metadata listing a de-identified subject ID, COVID-19 status, age in years and sex. Where HLA class I and class II types were available, the types were taken from metadata supplied by the sample provider, not from assay-based typing.

Points the paper makes about the study in general: The quantity of clinical and demographic metadata differed by source and by participant and was supplied without curation.

TCRbeta CDR3 regions were amplified from genomic DNA using the immunoSEQ Assay, a bias-controlled multiplex PCR. The paper's data handling went like this. The number of nucleated cells in each sample was estimated from the amplification of reference gene primers within the assay. To quantify the absolute abundance of each unique TCRbeta CDR3 rearrangement, sequence reads were collapsed and filtered. Productive Simpson clonality was computed per sample as the square root of Simpson's diversity index over productive rearrangements. TCRdb provides this immuneACCESS table in a form limited to in-frame rearrangements. Some clones are lacking; in checked studies, under half of them reflect an unresolved V gene, and why the rest are absent is not known. V and J calls and clone size come straight from that table; D and trimming were deduced from the DNA. The sample data list some 140,000 clones, and roughly four fifths of these were observed just once. The ten largest clones represent more than 10% of the sample.

Via the germline V gene, CDR1 is MNHEY and CDR2 SVGAGI. There are 14 amino acids in the CDR3, from cysteine to phenylalanine inclusive. Just CDR3 DNA is preserved here, 42 bases in frame from base 1. Trimming accounts for 6 bases at V and 2 bases at J, while the number of junction bases matched to no gene is 4. Whole blood was collected in K2EDTA tubes by collaborating institutions according to the institutions' own protocols. For TCRbeta analysis, collaborators shipped samples in one of three forms: frozen whole blood, isolated PBMCs, or DNA extracted from either of those sample types. Comment on this clone: Its recognized antigen is unknown. No qualities accompany the bases; no much larger clone lies one base away.

The TCR comes from a human donor in a cohort sampled during active COVID-19. The sequencing input was peripheral blood. The V and J segments used are TRBV6-5 and TRBJ2-7; 10 central bases correspond to TRBD2. The base sequence is TGTGCCAGCAGAGTGACTAGCGGGCCCTACGAGCAGTACTTC. Translated, it reads CASRVTSGPYEQYF.